The 26 T cell receptor beta chains below come from one sample, sequenced in a study of T cells expressing NK-cell markers. TCRdb derives one entry per CDR3 protein from the 5' RACE reads, leaving out DNA. The repertoire shows approximately 460,000 distinct CDR3 sequences; the top ten hold less than 7.5%. Sequencing was carried out using blood T cells: a sorted CD56 or NKG2C T cell subset, CD4+ or CD8+ T cells, or bulk PBMC T cells (not recorded which). The receptors shown here come from a woman aged 18 to 75 in good health.

This chain connects TRBV7-2 to TRBJ2-3. The CDR3 is 12 residues long. Germline V CDR1 and CDR2: SGHTA, FQGNSA. CDR3 amino acids: CASSHDTDTQYF.

The rearrangement uses TRBV11-2 and TRBJ2-1; TCRdb designates TRBD2, a call that cannot be tested without DNA. Germline-derived CDR1 and CDR2 are SGHAT and FQNNGV. The CDR3 extends over 16 amino acids. CDR3: CASSFSGGLPWNEQFF.

The V gene is TRBV11-3, the J gene TRBJ2-1; the D gene TCRdb calls, TRBD2, cannot be checked with no DNA. Germline V CDR1 and CDR2: SGHNT, YENEEA. The CDR3 contains 16 residues. The CDR3 sequence: CASSSDGLADYNEQFF.

This sequence joins TRBV7-3 and TRBJ1-5; TCRdb outputs TRBD1, but without DNA this stays unchecked. This CDR3 comprises 13 residues. Germline-derived CDR1 and CDR2 are SGHTA and FQGTGA. The CDR3 sequence: CASSLTVSQPQHF.

The rearrangement joins TRBV28 to TRBJ2-1; TCRdb reports TRBD2, a call that lacks DNA to check it against. Germline V gives CDR1 MDHEN, CDR2 SYDVKM. The CDR3 has 14 amino acids. CDR3 protein: CASRTGTRHNEQFF.

The chain combines TRBV12-3 or TRBV12-4 with TRBJ2-1; TCRdb gives TRBD2 as the D gene, but with no DNA this cannot be confirmed. CDR3 size: 12 residues. The CDR3 sequence is CASSTRSDEQFF.

The V gene is TRBV18, the J gene TRBJ1-5; TCRdb proposes TRBD1, but this gene call is untestable without DNA. CDR3 size: 16 residues. Germline lookup yields CDR1 KGHSH and CDR2 LQKENI. The CDR3 sequence is CASSRDRAANNQPQHF.

V is TRBV20-1 and J is TRBJ2-1; with no DNA, the TCRdb D assignment of TRBD1 cannot be verified. Germline V gene sequence: CDR1 DFQATT, CDR2 SNEGSKA (reference sequence). This CDR3 comprises 15 residues. This chain's CDR3 is CSARGLGQGVNEQFF.

The CDR3 protein is CSVGQEDGYTF. The rearrangement uses TRBV29-1 and TRBJ1-2; TCRdb's D call, TRBD1, is unchecked because there is no DNA. The germline V gene encodes CDR1 SQVTM and CDR2 ANQGSEA. The CDR3 extends over 11 amino acids.

This sequence joins TRBV7-2 and TRBJ1-4; the TRBD1 assignment by TCRdb is unverifiable without DNA. The CDR3 runs 15 residues. The germline CDR1 and CDR2 sequences are SGHTA and FQGNSA. The CDR3: CASSRQGRIGEKLFF.

J is TRBJ2-3 and V is TRBV20-1; TCRdb's D call of TRBD1 is untestable without DNA. The CDR3 has 15 amino acids. Germline V CDR1 and CDR2: DFQATT, SNEGSKA (reference sequence). CDR3 in amino acids: CSASPGGQGTDTQYF.

This sequence joins TRBV20-1 and TRBJ2-3; the TCRdb D gene call, TRBD1, has no DNA to confirm it. Germline CDR1 is DFQATT and CDR2 is SNEGSKA (reference sequence). The CDR3 extends over 15 amino acids. The CDR3: CSARERRPGRDTQYF.

The rearrangement links TRBV6-1 to TRBJ1-5; TCRdb outputs TRBD1, but without DNA this stays unchecked. This CDR3 comprises 15 residues. The germline gives CDR1 MNHNS, CDR2 SASEGT. The CDR3 sequence is CASRKTGTPNQPQHF.

The chain couples TRBV5-1 to TRBJ2-2; TCRdb gives TRBD1 as the D gene, but with no DNA this cannot be confirmed. CDR1 is SGHRS, CDR2 YFSETQ, per germline. This CDR3 spans 15 amino acids. CDR3 region: CASSLDGGGTGELFF.

The chain recombines TRBV7-9 with TRBJ2-3. CDR3 length equals 16 residues. Germline lookup yields CDR1 SEHNR and CDR2 FQNEAQ (reference sequence). CDR3 residues: CASSLGYPLNTDTQYF. The full variable domain, in which reference TRBV7-9 and TRBJ2-3 provide the parts outside the CDR3, is DTGVSQNPRHKITKRGQNVTFRCDPISEHNRLYWYRQTLGQGPEFLTYFQNEAQLEKSRLLSDRFSAERPKGSFSTLEIQRTEQGDSAMYLCASSLGYPLNTDTQYFGPGTRLTVL.

This chain links TRBV6-1 with TRBJ2-7; with no DNA, the TCRdb D assignment of TRBD1 cannot be verified. Germline CDR1 is MNHNS and CDR2 is SASEGT. CDR3 size: 12 residues. The CDR3 loop reads CASSEIRTKQYF.

V is TRBV20-1 and J is TRBJ1-1. The CDR3 runs to 13 residues. Per the germline V gene, CDR1 is DFQATT and CDR2 is SNEGSKA (reference sequence). The CDR3 sequence: CSASQASIAEAFF.

The rearrangement uses TRBV7-2 and TRBJ1-1. This CDR3 comprises 14 residues. Germline CDR1 and CDR2: SGHTA and FQGNSA. The CDR3 loop reads CASSLVLANTEAFF.

The chain is built from TRBV20-1 and TRBJ1-2; the D call from TCRdb, TRBD1, cannot be confirmed without DNA. Germline CDR1 reads DFQATT; CDR2 reads SNEGSKA (reference sequence). This CDR3 contains 15 residues. The CDR3 sequence: CSAKTGGFPMRGYTF.

The chain combines TRBV20-1 with TRBJ2-3; TCRdb indicates TRBD2, and absent DNA this call remains unverified. Germline values: CDR1 DFQATT, CDR2 SNEGSKA (reference sequence). The CDR3 consists of 12 residues. CDR3 loop: CSGRGTTDTQYF.

The CDR3 sequence is CASSLPLSGAGGETQYF. The rearrangement links TRBV28 to TRBJ2-5; as DNA is missing, the TRBD2 call by TCRdb cannot be tested. The V gene's germline CDR1 is MDHEN and CDR2 SYDVKM. The CDR3 has 17 amino acids.

The genes are TRBV6-6 and TRBJ1-6; the TRBD1 assignment by TCRdb is unverifiable without DNA. The CDR3 spans 13 residues. The germline V gene has CDR1 MNHNY and CDR2 SVGAGI (reference sequence). This chain's CDR3 is CASKGPYNSPLHF.

The chain couples TRBV6-5 to TRBJ2-5; TCRdb indicates TRBD1, and absent DNA this call remains unverified. Looked up from germline, CDR1 is MNHEY and CDR2 is SVGAGI. The CDR3 length is 17 residues. The CDR3 is CASSYVLGTGAQETQYF.

This chain connects TRBV27 to TRBJ2-2; without DNA, the TCRdb call of TRBD1 cannot be checked. This CDR3 comprises 19 residues. CDR1 is MNHEY and CDR2 is SMNVEV in the germline V gene (reference sequence). The CDR3 is CASSPRPTYPGQHTGELFF.

CDR3 loop: CASSRGAATQYF. J is TRBJ2-5 and V is TRBV7-9; without DNA, the TCRdb call of TRBD1 cannot be checked. Germline assignment: CDR1 SEHNR and CDR2 FQNEAQ (reference sequence). This CDR3 has 12 residues.

This chain links TRBV12-3 or TRBV12-4 with TRBJ2-5; with no DNA, the TCRdb D assignment of TRBD1 cannot be verified. The CDR3 consists of 14 residues. This chain's CDR3 is CASGRTASQETQYF.